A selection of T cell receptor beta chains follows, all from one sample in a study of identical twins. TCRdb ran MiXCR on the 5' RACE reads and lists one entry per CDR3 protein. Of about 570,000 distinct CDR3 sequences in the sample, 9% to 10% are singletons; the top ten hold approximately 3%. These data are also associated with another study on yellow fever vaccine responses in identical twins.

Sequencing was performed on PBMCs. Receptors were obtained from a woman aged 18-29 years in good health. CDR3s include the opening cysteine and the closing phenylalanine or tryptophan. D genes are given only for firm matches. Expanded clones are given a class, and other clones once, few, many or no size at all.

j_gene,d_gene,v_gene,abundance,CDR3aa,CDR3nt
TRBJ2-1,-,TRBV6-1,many,CASAPTSMNEQFF,TGTGCCAGCGCCCCAACTAGCATGAATGAGCAGTTCTTC
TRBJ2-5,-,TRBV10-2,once,CASSIQGGQETQYF,TGCGCCAGCAGTATACAGGGAGGCCAAGAGACCCAGTACTTC
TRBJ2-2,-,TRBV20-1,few,CSVGGTNTGELFF,TGCAGTGTTGGGGGGACGAATACCGGGGAGCTGTTTTTT
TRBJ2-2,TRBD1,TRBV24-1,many,CATSPGQGFGELFF,TGTGCCACCAGTCCGGGACAGGGGTTCGGGGAGCTGTTTTTT
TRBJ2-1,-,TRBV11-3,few,CASSPGGPTLNEQFF,TGTGCCAGCAGCCCTGGGGGCCCTACCCTCAATGAGCAGTTCTTC
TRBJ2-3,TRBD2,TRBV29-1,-,CSGNLAGGPTDTQYF,TGCAGCGGTAACCTAGCGGGAGGACCCACAGATACGCAGTATTTT
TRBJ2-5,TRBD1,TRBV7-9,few,CASSLRGQVQETQYF,TGTGCCAGCAGCTTACGGGGACAGGTCCAAGAGACCCAGTACTTC
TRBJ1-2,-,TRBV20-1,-,CSARDFRDNYGYTF,TGCAGTGCTAGAGATTTCAGGGATAACTATGGCTACACCTTC
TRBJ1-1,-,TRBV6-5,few,CASSWGVGVGEAFF,TGTGCCAGCAGTTGGGGGGTCGGTGTGGGTGAAGCTTTCTTT
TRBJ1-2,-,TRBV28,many,CASSLWSGADTNYGYTF,TGTGCCAGCAGTTTATGGTCAGGGGCCGATACTAACTATGGCTACACCTTC
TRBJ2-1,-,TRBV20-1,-,CSARDFAGRNEQFF,TGCAGTGCTAGAGATTTTGCAGGGCGCAATGAGCAGTTCTTC